The TCR beta chain under discussion was sequenced for a study of cytomegalovirus exposure and HLA in healthy donors. Regarding the study as a whole: In a later analysis, TCR association rates varied by HLA locus: DRB1 most, HLA-C fewest. As a later analysis showed, a missense DCLRE1C variant was linked to trimming of TCR beta V- and J-genes.

It was with 60 Vbeta and 13 Jbeta primers that the PCR ran. The data were produced by immunoSEQ multiplex PCR, yet TCRdb's version contains in-frame clones alone and is incomplete. The table has approximately 100,000 clones, about 70% seen once. Trimming removed 2 bases at V and 7 bases at J, with 11 bases between. This CDR3 comprises 13 residues. Germline CDR1 reads MNHEY; CDR2 reads SVGAGI. About this clone: As yet, its antigen is unknown.

The chain links TRBV6-5 to TRBJ2-5, with D perhaps matching TRBD1 (5 bases). This TCR was recovered from a man aged 50-59 years in good health and CMV-seropositive. The sample was PBMCs. CDR3 nucleotide sequence: TGTGCCAGCAGTTACAACAGCCAGGGGACCCAGTACTTC. It is translated as CASSYNSQGTQYF.